The entry below describes one T cell receptor beta chain. Its antigen is still unknown. This specimen belongs to a study of cytomegalovirus exposure and HLA in healthy donors. Study as a whole: Earlier, 150 million to 200 million T cells were analyzed, and about 120 million unique TCR beta sequences were found among them.

Trimming cost V 4 bases and J 7 bases, with 14 bases left between them. CDR3 size: 13 residues. Germline lookup yields CDR1 SGHDT and CDR2 YYEEEE. Findings and caveats of the study: A later look showed TCR association rates differing by HLA locus, highest for DRB1 and lowest for HLA-C. Presence/absence results assume similar sequencing depth per donor, which may not hold.

The PCR employed 60 Vbeta primers together with 13 Jbeta primers. Assay: immunoSEQ multiplex PCR; the TCRdb copy retains only in-frame clones and omits some. The sample holds 150,000 to 200,000 clones, around 79% seen once. The TCR comes from a woman between 40 and 55 years old in good health and CMV-seronegative. Sample: PBMCs. The chain joins TRBV5-6 to TRBJ2-5; D unclear. The CDR3 sequence is CASSVDPSRTQYF. The CDR3 DNA reads as TGTGCCAGCAGCGTGGACCCGTCGAGGACCCAGTACTTC.